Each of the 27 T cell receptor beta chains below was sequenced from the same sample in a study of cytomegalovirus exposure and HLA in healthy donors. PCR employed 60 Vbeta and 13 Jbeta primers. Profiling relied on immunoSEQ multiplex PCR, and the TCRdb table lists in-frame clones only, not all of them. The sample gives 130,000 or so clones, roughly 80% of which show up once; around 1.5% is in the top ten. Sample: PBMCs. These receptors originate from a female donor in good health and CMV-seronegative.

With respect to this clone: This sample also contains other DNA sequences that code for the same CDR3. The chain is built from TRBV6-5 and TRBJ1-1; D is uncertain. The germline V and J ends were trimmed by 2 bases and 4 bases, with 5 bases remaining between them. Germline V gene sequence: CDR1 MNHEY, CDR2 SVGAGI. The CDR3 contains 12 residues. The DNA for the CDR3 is TGTGCCAGCAGTTACGGAGGCACTGAAGCTTTCTTT. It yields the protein CASSYGGTEAFF.

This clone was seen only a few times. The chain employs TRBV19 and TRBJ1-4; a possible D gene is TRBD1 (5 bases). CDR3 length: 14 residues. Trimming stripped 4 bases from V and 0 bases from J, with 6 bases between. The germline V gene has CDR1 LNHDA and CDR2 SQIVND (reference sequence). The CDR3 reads CASSRDSTNEKLFF. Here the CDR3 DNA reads TGTGCCAGTAGTAGGGACTCAACTAATGAAAAACTGTTTTTT.

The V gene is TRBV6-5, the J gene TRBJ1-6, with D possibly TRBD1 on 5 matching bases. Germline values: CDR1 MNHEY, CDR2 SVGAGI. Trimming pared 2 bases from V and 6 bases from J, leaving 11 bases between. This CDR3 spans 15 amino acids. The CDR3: CASSYAGLGNSPLHF. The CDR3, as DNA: TGTGCCAGCAGTTACGCAGGGCTCGGTAATTCACCCCTCCACTTT.

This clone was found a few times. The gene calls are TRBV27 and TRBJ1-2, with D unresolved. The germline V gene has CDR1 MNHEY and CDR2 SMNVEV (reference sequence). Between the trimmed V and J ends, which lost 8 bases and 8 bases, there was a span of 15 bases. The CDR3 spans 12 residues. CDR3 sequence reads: CASRVGVGGYTF. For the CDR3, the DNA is TGTGCCAGCCGTGTCGGGGTCGGAGGCTACACCTTC.

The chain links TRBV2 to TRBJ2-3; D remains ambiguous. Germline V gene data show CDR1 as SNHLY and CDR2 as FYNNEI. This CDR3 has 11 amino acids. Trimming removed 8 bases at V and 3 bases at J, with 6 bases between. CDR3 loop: CASAPTDTQYF. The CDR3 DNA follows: TGTGCCAGCGCGCCGACAGATACGCAGTATTTT.

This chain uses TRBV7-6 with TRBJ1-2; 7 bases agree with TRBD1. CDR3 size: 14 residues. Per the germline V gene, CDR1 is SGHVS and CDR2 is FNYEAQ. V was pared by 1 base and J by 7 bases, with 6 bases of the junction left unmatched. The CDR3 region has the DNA TGTGCCAGCAGCTTAGAGGTTTCAGGGGGTGGCTACACCTTC. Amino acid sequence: CASSLEVSGGGYTF.

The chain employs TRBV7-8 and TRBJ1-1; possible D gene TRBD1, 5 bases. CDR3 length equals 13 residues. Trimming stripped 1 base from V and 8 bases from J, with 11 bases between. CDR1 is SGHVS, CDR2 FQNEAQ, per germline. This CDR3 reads CASSLVVGGEAFF. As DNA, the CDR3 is TGTGCCAGCAGCTTAGTCGTGGGGGGAGAAGCTTTCTTT.

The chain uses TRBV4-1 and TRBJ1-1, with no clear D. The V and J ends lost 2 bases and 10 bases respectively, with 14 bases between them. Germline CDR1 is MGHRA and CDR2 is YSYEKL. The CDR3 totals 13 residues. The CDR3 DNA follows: TGCGCCAGCAGCCAAAGGCGGGGAGCAAGAGCTTTCTTT. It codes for CASSQRRGARAFF.

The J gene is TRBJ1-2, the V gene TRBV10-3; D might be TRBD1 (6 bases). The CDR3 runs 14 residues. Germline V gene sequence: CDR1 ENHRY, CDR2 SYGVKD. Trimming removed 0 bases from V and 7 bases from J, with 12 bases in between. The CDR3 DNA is TGTGCCATCAGTGAGTCGCAGGGGTTGGGTGGCTACACCTTC. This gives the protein CAISESQGLGGYTF.

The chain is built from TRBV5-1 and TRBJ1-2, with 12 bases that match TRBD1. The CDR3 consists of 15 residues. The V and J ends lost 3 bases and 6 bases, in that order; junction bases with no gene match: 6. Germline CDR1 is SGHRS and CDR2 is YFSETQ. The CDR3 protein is CASSSTGTGGNGYTF. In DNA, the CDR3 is TGCGCCAGCAGCTCCACCGGGACAGGGGGCAATGGCTACACCTTC.

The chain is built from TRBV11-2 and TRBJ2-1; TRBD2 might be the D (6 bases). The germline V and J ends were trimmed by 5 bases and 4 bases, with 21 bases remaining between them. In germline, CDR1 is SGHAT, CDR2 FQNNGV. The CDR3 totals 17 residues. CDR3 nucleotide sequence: TGTGCCAGCAGCAACTCTCCGGGACTCAGGCAATACAATGAGCAGTTCTTC. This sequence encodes CASSNSPGLRQYNEQFF.

The CDR3 is CASSRGQGGTGELFF. The CDR3 nucleotides are TGTGCCAGCAGCCGGGGACAGGGGGGTACCGGGGAGCTGTTTTTT. The chain joins TRBV4-2 to TRBJ2-2; 11 bases agree with TRBD1. The germline V gene encodes CDR1 LGHNA and CDR2 YNFKEQ. Germline trimming cut 4 bases from V and 5 bases from J; bases unmatched to any gene: 3. This CDR3 region has 15 residues.

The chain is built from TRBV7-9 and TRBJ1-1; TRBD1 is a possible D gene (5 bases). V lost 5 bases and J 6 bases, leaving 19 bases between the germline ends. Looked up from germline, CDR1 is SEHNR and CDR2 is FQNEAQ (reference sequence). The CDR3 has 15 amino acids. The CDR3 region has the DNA TGTGCCAGCAGCCGCGGGGGTACTGTAGATCCTGAAGCTTTCTTT. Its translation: CASSRGGTVDPEAFF.

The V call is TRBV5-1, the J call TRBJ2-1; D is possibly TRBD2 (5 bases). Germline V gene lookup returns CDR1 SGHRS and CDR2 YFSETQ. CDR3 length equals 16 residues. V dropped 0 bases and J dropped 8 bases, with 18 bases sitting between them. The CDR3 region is CASSLVSLGEVDEQFF. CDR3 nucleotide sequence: TGCGCCAGCAGCTTGGTCTCTCTGGGAGAAGTTGATGAGCAGTTCTTC.

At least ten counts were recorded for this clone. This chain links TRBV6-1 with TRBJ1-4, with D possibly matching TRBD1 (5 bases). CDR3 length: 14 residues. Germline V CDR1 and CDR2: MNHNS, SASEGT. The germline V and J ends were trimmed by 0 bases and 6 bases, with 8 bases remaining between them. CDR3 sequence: CASSEAQGYEKLFF. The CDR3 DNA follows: TGTGCCAGCAGTGAAGCCCAGGGCTATGAAAAACTGTTTTTT.

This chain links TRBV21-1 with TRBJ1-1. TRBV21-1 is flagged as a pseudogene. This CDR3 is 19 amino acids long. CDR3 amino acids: CASSKYPPNGRGPWTEAFF. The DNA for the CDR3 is TGTGCCAGCAGCAAATATCCCCCCAACGGGCGGGGGCCATGGACTGAAGCTTTCTTT.

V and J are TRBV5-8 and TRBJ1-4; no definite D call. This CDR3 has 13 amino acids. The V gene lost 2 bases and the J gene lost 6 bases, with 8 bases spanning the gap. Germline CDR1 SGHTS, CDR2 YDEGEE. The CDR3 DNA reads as TGTGCCAGCAGCTTATTCTTCCATGAAAAACTGTTTTTT. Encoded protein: CASSLFFHEKLFF.

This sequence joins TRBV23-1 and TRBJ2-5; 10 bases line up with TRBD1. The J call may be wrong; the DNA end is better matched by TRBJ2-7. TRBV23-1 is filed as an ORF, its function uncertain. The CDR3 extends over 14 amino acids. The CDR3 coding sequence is TGCGCCAGCAGTCACTTGACAGGGGGCAACGAGCAGTACTTC. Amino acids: CASSHLTGGNEQYF.

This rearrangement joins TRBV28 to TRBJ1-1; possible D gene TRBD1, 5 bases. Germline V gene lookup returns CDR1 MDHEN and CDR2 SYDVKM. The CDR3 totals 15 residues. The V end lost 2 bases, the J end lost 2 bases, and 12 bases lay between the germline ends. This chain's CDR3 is CASSLTDRTNTEAFF. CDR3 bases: TGTGCCAGCAGTTTAACCGACAGAACTAACACTGAAGCTTTCTTT.

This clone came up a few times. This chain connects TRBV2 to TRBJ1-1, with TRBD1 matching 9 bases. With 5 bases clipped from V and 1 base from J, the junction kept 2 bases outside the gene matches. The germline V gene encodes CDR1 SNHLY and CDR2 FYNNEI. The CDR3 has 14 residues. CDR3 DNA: TGTGCCAGCAGTCTACAGGGGGCGAACACTGAAGCTTTCTTT. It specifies CASSLQGANTEAFF.

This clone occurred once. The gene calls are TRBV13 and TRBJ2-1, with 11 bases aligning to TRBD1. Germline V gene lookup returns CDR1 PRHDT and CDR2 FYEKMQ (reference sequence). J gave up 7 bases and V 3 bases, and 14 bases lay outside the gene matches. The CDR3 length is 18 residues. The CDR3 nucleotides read TGTGCCAGCAGCTTCCGGGACAGGGGGAGAGGGACTGGTAATGAGCAGTTCTTC. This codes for CASSFRDRGRGTGNEQFF.

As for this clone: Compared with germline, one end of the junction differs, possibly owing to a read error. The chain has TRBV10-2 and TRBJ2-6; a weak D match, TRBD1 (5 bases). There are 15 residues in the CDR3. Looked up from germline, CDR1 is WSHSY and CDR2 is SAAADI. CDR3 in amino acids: CASRSSGSGANALTF. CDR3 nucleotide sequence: TGCGCCAGCCGGTCCTCGGGCTCTGGGGCCAACGCCCTGACTTTC.

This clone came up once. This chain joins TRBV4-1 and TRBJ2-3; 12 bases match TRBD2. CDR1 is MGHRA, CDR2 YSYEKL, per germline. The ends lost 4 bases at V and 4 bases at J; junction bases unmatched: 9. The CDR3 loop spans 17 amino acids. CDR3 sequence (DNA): TGCGCCAGCAGCCTCCCGACTAGCGGGAGTAATTCAGATACGCAGTATTTT. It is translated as CASSLPTSGSNSDTQYF.

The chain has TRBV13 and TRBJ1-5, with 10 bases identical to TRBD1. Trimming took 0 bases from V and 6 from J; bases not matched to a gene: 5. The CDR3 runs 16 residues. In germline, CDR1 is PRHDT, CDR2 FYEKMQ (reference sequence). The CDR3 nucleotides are TGTGCCAGCAGCTTAGGAGGGACAGGGGCAGGTCAGCCCCAGCATTTT. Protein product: CASSLGGTGAGQPQHF.

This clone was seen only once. Written as DNA, the CDR3 is TGTGCCAGCAGTTACGAAGGGACAGGGATAACCGGGGAGCTGTTTTTT. Translation gives CASSYEGTGITGELFF. V and J are TRBV6-5 and TRBJ2-2, with TRBD1 matching over 9 bases. Per the germline V gene, CDR1 is MNHEY and CDR2 is SVGAGI. This CDR3 contains 16 residues. V was pared by 2 bases and J by 5 bases, with 6 bases of the junction left unmatched.

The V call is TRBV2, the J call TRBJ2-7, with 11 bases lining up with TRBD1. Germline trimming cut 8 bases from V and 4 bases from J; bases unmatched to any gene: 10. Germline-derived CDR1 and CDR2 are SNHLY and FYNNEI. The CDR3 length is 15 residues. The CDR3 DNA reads TGTGCCAGCGGCTTAGGACAGGGGGCCTTATACGAGCAGTACTTC. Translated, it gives CASGLGQGALYEQYF.

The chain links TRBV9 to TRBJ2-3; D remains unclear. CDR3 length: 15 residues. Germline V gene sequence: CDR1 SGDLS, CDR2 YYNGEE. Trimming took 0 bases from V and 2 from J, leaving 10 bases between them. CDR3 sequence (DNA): TGTGCCAGCAGCGTAGACATCCATGACACAGATACGCAGTATTTT. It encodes CASSVDIHDTDTQYF.